Given below is one T cell receptor beta chain in context. What antigen it recognizes has not been identified. Qualities for individual bases were not recorded, and no much larger clone is one base off. This sample was taken from a study of technical replicates of blood from a few donors (dated by TCRdb to between 2016 and 2019). Measured from the cysteine to the phenylalanine, the CDR3 is 15 residues long. CDR3 DNA is the only sequence kept; it has 45 bases, read in frame from the first base. Sequences LGHNA (CDR1) and YSLEER (CDR2) are obtained from the germline V gene. Trimming takes 0 bases off V and 6 bases off J; junction bases not matched to a gene: 8. The receptor library was made with the immunoSEQ multiplex PCR assay. TCRdb took over this immuneACCESS table, retaining in-frame rearrangements with V and J assigned. Such tables are incomplete; in checked studies, under half of the missing clones stem from an unresolved V gene, and the remainder is unexplained. The sample yields nearly 80,000 clones; 80% to 95% were counted once. Clones ranked in the top ten supply about 0.4% of the sample.

The TCR sequence derives from a human donor in good health. The rearrangement joined TRBV4-3 to TRBJ2-7, and 7 junction bases match TRBD2. Sequencing used T cells isolated from PBMCs. CDR3 region: CASSQDPAGNAEQYF. The bases are TGCGCCAGCAGCCAAGATCCAGCGGGAAATGCCGAGCAGTACTTC.